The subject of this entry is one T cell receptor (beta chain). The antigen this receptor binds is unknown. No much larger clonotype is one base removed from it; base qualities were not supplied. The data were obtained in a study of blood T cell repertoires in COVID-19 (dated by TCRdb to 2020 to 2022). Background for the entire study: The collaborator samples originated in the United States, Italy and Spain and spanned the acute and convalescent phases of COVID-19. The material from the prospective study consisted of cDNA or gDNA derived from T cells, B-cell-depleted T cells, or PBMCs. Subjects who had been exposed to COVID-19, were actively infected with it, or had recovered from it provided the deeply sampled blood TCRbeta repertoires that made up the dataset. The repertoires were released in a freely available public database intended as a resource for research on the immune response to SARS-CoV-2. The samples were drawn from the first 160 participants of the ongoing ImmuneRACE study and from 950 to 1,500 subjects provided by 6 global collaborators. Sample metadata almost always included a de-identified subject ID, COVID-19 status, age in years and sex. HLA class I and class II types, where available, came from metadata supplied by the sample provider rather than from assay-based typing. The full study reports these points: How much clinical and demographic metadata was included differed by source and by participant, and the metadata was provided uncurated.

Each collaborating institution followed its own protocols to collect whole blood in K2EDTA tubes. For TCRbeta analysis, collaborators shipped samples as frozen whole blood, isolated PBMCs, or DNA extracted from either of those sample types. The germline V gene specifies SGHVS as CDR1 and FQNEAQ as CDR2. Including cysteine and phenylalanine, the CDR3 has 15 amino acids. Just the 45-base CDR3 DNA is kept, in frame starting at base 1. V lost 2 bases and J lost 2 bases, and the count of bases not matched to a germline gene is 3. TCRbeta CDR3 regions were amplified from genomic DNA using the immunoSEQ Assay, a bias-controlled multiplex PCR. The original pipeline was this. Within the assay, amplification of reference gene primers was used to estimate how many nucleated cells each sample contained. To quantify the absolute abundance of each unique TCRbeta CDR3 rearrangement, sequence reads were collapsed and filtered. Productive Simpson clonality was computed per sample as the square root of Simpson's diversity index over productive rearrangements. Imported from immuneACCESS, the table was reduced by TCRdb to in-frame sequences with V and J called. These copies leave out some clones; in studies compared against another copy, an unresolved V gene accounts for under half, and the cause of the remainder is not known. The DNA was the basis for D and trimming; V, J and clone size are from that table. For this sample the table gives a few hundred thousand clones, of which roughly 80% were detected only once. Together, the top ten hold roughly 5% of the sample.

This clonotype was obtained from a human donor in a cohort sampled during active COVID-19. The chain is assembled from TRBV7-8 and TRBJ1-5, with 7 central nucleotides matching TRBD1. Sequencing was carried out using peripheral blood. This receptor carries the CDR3 CASSLQGGGNQPQHF. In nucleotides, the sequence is TGTGCCAGCAGCTTACAGGGGGGTGGCAATCAGCCCCAGCATTTT.